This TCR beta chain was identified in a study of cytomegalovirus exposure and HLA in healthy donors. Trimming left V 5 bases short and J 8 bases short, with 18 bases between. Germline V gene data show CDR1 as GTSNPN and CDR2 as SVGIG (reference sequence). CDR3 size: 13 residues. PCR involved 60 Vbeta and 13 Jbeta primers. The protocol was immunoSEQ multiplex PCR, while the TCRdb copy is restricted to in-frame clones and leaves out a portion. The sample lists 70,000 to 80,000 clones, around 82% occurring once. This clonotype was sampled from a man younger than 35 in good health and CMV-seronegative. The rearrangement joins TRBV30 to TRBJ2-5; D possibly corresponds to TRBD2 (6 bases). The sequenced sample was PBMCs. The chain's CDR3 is CAWGKRRADTQYF. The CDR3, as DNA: TGTGCCTGGGGGAAAAGGAGGGCCGATACCCAGTACTTC.